These 24 T cell receptor beta chains came from one sample sequenced in a study of PD-1 blockade in classical Hodgkin lymphoma. In every patient, relapse followed autologous stem cell transplantation, while exposure to brentuximab vedotin differed. TCRdb's copy holds only in-frame clones and misses some; the assay was immunoSEQ multiplex PCR. The sample carries 47,000 or so clones, approximately 73% recorded once. Here the sequenced sample was peripheral blood mononuclear cells (PBMCs), taken at baseline. The source of these receptors is a human donor with classical Hodgkin lymphoma.

The gene calls are TRBV6-1 and TRBJ2-2; 9 nucleotides agree with TRBD2. Germline V gene data show CDR1 as MNHNS and CDR2 as SASEGT. V lost 1 base to trimming and J lost 6 bases; unmatched junction nucleotides: 9. The length of the CDR3 is 17 residues. This CDR3 reads CASSEERAGGPAGELFF. CDR3 DNA sequence: TGTGCCAGCAGTGAAGAGAGGGCGGGAGGGCCCGCCGGGGAGCTGTTTTTT.

J is TRBJ2-3 and V is TRBV7-2; D might be TRBD1 (6 bases). The V end was cut by 1 base, the J end by 2 bases, with 16 bases between. Germline V gene sequence: CDR1 SGHTA, CDR2 FQGNSA. This CDR3 contains 17 residues. CDR3 nucleotide sequence: TGTGCCAGCAGCTTAGGAGGATGGCAGGGGAACACAGATACGCAGTATTTT. It yields the protein CASSLGGWQGNTDTQYF.

This clone was seen more than once but under ten times. The chain joins TRBV27 to TRBJ1-1; D might be TRBD1 (6 bases). The CDR3 extends over 16 amino acids. CDR1 and CDR2 from the germline V gene are MNHEY and SMNVEV (reference sequence). The V and J ends lost 4 bases and 0 bases respectively, with 15 bases between them. CDR3 in amino acids: CASSSLPQGLNTEAFF. The CDR3 region has the DNA TGTGCCAGCAGTTCCCTACCACAGGGTTTGAACACTGAAGCTTTCTTT.

The chain combines TRBV2 with TRBJ1-4; TRBD1 matches at 8 bases. V lost 7 bases, J lost 10 bases, and 8 bases stayed unmatched. Looked up from germline, CDR1 is SNHLY and CDR2 is FYNNEI. This CDR3 has 13 amino acids. In DNA, the CDR3 is TGTGCCAGCACCGCGGACAGGGTAGCAAAACTGTTTTTT. The encoded protein is CASTADRVAKLFF.

V gene TRBV7-9 combines with J gene TRBJ2-2; D tentatively reads TRBD1 or TRBD2 (5 bases each). Per the germline V gene, CDR1 is SEHNR and CDR2 is FQNEAQ (reference sequence). V was shortened by 5 bases and J by 5 bases, with 18 bases between the two germline ends. The CDR3 covers 16 residues. As DNA, the CDR3 is TGTGCCAGCAGCCAGACGGGGACCCCGGGAACCGGGGAGCTGTTTTTT. This sequence encodes CASSQTGTPGTGELFF.

The rearrangement links TRBV19 to TRBJ1-5, with 7 bases fitting TRBD1. Per germline, CDR1 LNHDA and CDR2 SQIVND (reference sequence). This CDR3 region has 15 residues. The junction had 12 bases not matched to a gene; V was cut back by 10 bases and J by 3 bases. The CDR3 nucleotides are TGTGCCACGGGACAGACTACCGGGTTCAATCAGCCCCAGCATTTT. This translates into CATGQTTGFNQPQHF.

The chain is built from TRBV2 and TRBJ2-1; 11 bases map to TRBD2. The V segment lost 3 bases and the J segment 8 bases; nucleotides outside the gene matches: 6. CDR1 is SNHLY, CDR2 FYNNEI, per germline. The CDR3 runs to 15 residues. The CDR3 DNA sequence: TGTGCCAGCAGTGATCTAGCGGGAGGCGACGATGAGCAGTTCTTC. It translates to CASSDLAGGDDEQFF.

This chain joins TRBV29-1 and TRBJ1-2, with TRBD1 identical over 8 bases. After removal of 4 bases from V and 7 bases from J, the junction contained 2 bases not matched to a gene. Germline lookup yields CDR1 SQVTM and CDR2 ANQGSEA. CDR3 length: 11 residues. CDR3 DNA sequence: TGCAGCGTTGTGACAGGGGTTGGCTACACCTTC. It encodes CSVVTGVGYTF.

The chain recombines TRBV6-1 with TRBJ1-2; 7 bases line up with TRBD1. This CDR3 comprises 14 residues. J gave up 7 bases and V 7 bases, and 12 bases lay outside the gene matches. Germline CDR1 is MNHNS and CDR2 is SASEGT. The CDR3 protein is CASTPHSGTVGYTF. The CDR3 DNA is TGTGCCAGCACTCCACATTCCGGGACAGTTGGCTACACCTTC.

This clone showed up just once. The chain uses TRBV11-2 and TRBJ2-3; no firm D call. Trimming left V 5 bases short and J 1 base short, with 13 bases between. Germline CDR1 reads SGHAT; CDR2 reads FQNNGV. CDR3 length: 15 residues. CDR3 bases: TGTGCCAGCAGCCAAATCAGAGTTGGCACAGATACGCAGTATTTT. This sequence encodes CASSQIRVGTDTQYF.

This clone was seen a handful of times. The chain couples TRBV11-2 to TRBJ1-2, with D possibly TRBD1 on 5 matching bases. The V end lost 7 bases, the J end lost 7 bases, and 25 bases lay between the germline ends. CDR1 SGHAT and CDR2 FQNNGV come from the germline V gene. The CDR3 runs to 16 residues. CDR3 residues: CASTDKSLFGGSGYTF. DNA of the CDR3: TGTGCCAGCACCGACAAAAGTCTATTCGGGGGGAGTGGCTACACCTTC.

This chain links TRBV28 with TRBJ1-1; 7 bases are a match to TRBD1. The ends lost 6 bases at V and 4 bases at J; junction bases unmatched: 5. The germline gives CDR1 MDHEN, CDR2 SYDVKM. The CDR3 runs to 13 residues. The CDR3 nucleotides read TGTGCCAGCAGGACAGGGTCGCTCACTGAAGCTTTCTTT. It encodes CASRTGSLTEAFF.

The chain couples TRBV28 to TRBJ2-5; perhaps TRBD1 as D (8 bases). Trimming stripped 10 bases from V and 5 bases from J, with 17 bases between. The germline gives CDR1 MDHEN, CDR2 SYDVKM. CDR3 length equals 13 residues. CDR3 DNA sequence: TGTGCCACCCTGGCACAGGGGGGGGAGACCCAGTACTTC. Translated: CATLAQGGETQYF. Looking up the rest from reference TRBV28 and TRBJ2-5 gives the full variable domain: DVKVTQSSRYLVKRTGEKVFLECVQDMDHENMFWYRQDPGLGLRLIYFSYDVKMKEKGDIPEGYSVSREKKERFSLILESASTNQTSMYLCATLAQGGETQYFGPGTRLLVL.

The chain carries TRBV28 and TRBJ1-2, with a possible D match to TRBD1 (5 bases). Germline V CDR1 and CDR2: MDHEN, SYDVKM. V shed 4 bases and J shed 0 bases, with 9 bases lying between them. This CDR3 region has 14 residues. The CDR3 sequence: CASSWGDPNYGYTF. CDR3 in DNA: TGTGCCAGCAGTTGGGGGGACCCTAACTATGGCTACACCTTC.

This chain links TRBV6-6 with TRBJ1-4, with D perhaps matching TRBD1 (5 bases). The CDR3 spans 13 residues. V gave up 8 bases and J gave up 4 bases, with 11 bases separating them. CDR1 is MNHNY and CDR2 is SVGAGI in the germline V gene (reference sequence). CDR3: CASQPGLNEKLFF. Written as DNA, the CDR3 is TGTGCCAGCCAACCAGGGCTTAATGAAAAACTGTTTTTT.

Of note for this clone: Compared with germline, one end of the junction differs, possibly owing to a read error. This specimen includes other DNA sequences encoding the same CDR3. The chain is built from TRBV7-9 and TRBJ1-3; a possible D gene is TRBD1 (5 bases). Germline assignment: CDR1 SEHNR and CDR2 FQNEAQ (reference sequence). This CDR3 contains 16 residues. CDR3 protein: CASSTDRVYSGNTIYF. The CDR3 nucleotides are TGTGCCAGCAGCACCGACAGAGTTTACTCTGGAAATACCATATATTTT.

The chain recombines TRBV28 with TRBJ1-5; D is unresolved. The CDR3 consists of 14 residues. Trimming cost V 6 bases and J 0 bases, with 9 bases left between them. Germline V lookup: CDR1 MDHEN, CDR2 SYDVKM. In DNA form, the CDR3 reads TGTGCCAGCAGCACCACCCCTAGCAATCAGCCCCAGCATTTT. Amino acids: CASSTTPSNQPQHF.

The V gene is TRBV19, the J gene TRBJ1-4; no clear D gene. V shed 5 bases and J shed 7 bases, with 17 bases lying between them. Germline CDR1 is LNHDA and CDR2 is SQIVND (reference sequence). The CDR3 totals 15 residues. Here the CDR3 DNA reads TGTGCCAGTAGTGAAACGCGCCTTTGGGGTGAAAAACTGTTTTTT. Translation: CASSETRLWGEKLFF.

This rearrangement joins TRBV4-1 to TRBJ2-3, with TRBD2 matching 7 bases. Germline values: CDR1 MGHRA, CDR2 YSYEKL. The CDR3 has 14 amino acids. The ends lost 4 bases at V and 0 bases at J; junction bases unmatched: 1. The CDR3 nucleotides read TGCGCCAGCAGCCTAGCGGGTAGCACAGATACGCAGTATTTT. Translation: CASSLAGSTDTQYF.

The J gene is TRBJ2-1, the V gene TRBV30; D not certain. Germline CDR1 and CDR2: GTSNPN and SVGIG (reference sequence). The V and J ends lost 1 base and 4 bases respectively, with 8 bases between them. The CDR3 consists of 13 residues. The chain's CDR3 is CAWSGLGYNEQFF. CDR3 coding DNA: TGTGCCTGGAGTGGTTTGGGTTACAATGAGCAGTTCTTC.

The genes are TRBV9 and TRBJ2-2; TRBD2 matches at 8 bases. CDR3 length: 15 residues. Germline loops: CDR1 SGDLS, CDR2 YYNGEE. Trimming removed 0 bases from V and 7 bases from J; junction bases left unmatched: 5. CDR3 sequence reads: CASSVAGGPNGELFF. The CDR3 coding sequence is TGTGCCAGCAGCGTAGCGGGAGGGCCTAACGGGGAGCTGTTTTTT.

The chain has TRBV15 and TRBJ2-5, with 9 bases matching TRBD1. Looked up from germline, CDR1 is LNHNV and CDR2 is YYDKDF (reference sequence). CDR3 length: 18 amino acids. The V and J ends lost 4 bases and 6 bases, in that order; junction bases with no gene match: 18. The CDR3 region is CATSKAQGTGGVLKTQYF. The CDR3 DNA sequence: TGTGCCACCAGCAAAGCCCAGGGTACAGGGGGCGTTTTGAAGACCCAGTACTTC.

As to this clone: Sequence at one end of the junction differs from germline and may be a read error. The chain employs TRBV7-9 and TRBJ1-2; weak D call: TRBD1 (6 bases). The CDR3 has 16 residues. In germline, CDR1 is SEHNR, CDR2 FQNEAQ (reference sequence). The CDR3 loop is CAGSLPKYRVSYGYTF. Here the CDR3 DNA reads TGTGCCGGCAGCTTACCCAAATACAGGGTCAGCTATGGCTACACCTTC.

This clone was observed a few times. V gene TRBV30 combines with J gene TRBJ1-1, with D unresolved. Trimming took off 2 bases at V and 4 bases at J, with 8 bases between the two ends. In germline, CDR1 is GTSNPN, CDR2 SVGIG (reference sequence). The length of the CDR3 is 12 residues. The CDR3 region is CAWSLGSTEAFF. The CDR3 nucleotides read TGTGCCTGGAGTTTAGGGAGCACTGAAGCTTTCTTT.